Following are 4 T cell receptor beta chains from one sample sequenced in a study of T cell changes during pregnancy in multiple sclerosis. Sequencing used immunoSEQ multiplex PCR; TCRdb keeps in-frame clones, though not all of them. The table lists about 75,000 clones, around 94% of them singletons. This sample comprised CD4+ T cells from peripheral blood mononuclear cells, obtained after pregnancy. The receptor source for this set is a female donor with multiple sclerosis, enrolled in a pregnancy study.

The J gene is TRBJ2-7, the V gene TRBV7-8, with 11 bases matching TRBD2. The CDR3 extends over 18 amino acids. Germline lookup yields CDR1 SGHVS and CDR2 FQNEAQ. J was trimmed by 2 bases and V by 3 bases; bases with no gene match: 12. CDR3 DNA: TGTGCCAGCAGCTTTAAGAGTCTAGCGGGAGGAAACCCCTACGAGCAGTACTTC. This gives the protein CASSFKSLAGGNPYEQYF.

The rearrangement uses TRBV6-9 and TRBJ2-3; possible D gene TRBD2, 5 bases. The germline V and J ends were trimmed by 2 bases and 6 bases, with 18 bases remaining between them. CDR1 and CDR2 from the germline V gene are MNHGY and SVAAGI. CDR3 length equals 16 residues. The CDR3 sequence: CASSYKDEGGRDTQYF. Here the CDR3 DNA reads TGTGCCAGCAGTTATAAGGATGAGGGCGGCCGTGATACGCAGTATTTT.

The chain has TRBV4-2 and TRBJ2-7; TRBD2 agrees at 9 bases. This CDR3 has 16 amino acids. Trimming at V came to 0 bases and at J to 3 bases, leaving 6 bases not matched to a gene. From germline, CDR1 is LGHNA and CDR2 YNFKEQ. The CDR3 loop is CASSQDGAGGHYEQYF. CDR3 sequence (DNA): TGTGCCAGCAGCCAAGATGGAGCGGGAGGCCACTACGAGCAGTACTTC.

The rearrangement uses TRBV6-5 and TRBJ2-7; 8 bases match TRBD2. The CDR3 is 11 amino acids. CDR1 is MNHEY, CDR2 SVGAGI, per germline. Trimming removed 6 bases from V and 9 bases from J; junction bases left unmatched: 4. The CDR3: CASRWSGGQYF. DNA for the CDR3: TGTGCCAGCAGGTGGAGCGGGGGGCAGTACTTC.